This is a list of T cell receptor beta chains from one sample in a study of blood T cells in healthy people across ages. Each CDR3 protein is one row after TCRdb ran MiXCR on the 5' RACE reads. The repertoire holds hundreds of thousands of distinct CDR3 sequences, with 29% as singletons. Source material: blood. These receptors came from a woman over 75 in good health. Each CDR3 is given with its conserved first and last residue.

>TRBV30|14
CACLFREAESPLHF
>TRBV12-3/TRBV12-4|15
CASTPLAGSGDTQYF
>TRBV10-3|15
CAISDRDRAADTQYF
>TRBV2|14
CASSEVGGAYEQYF
>TRBV5-1|16
CASSLGGLAGGNIQYF
>TRBV20-1|15
CSARLAGPPGDTQYF
>TRBV20-1|14
CSARRKQLNYGYTF
>TRBV7-8|14
CASSFNEVGRQQYF
>TRBV7-9|15
CASSFDLTENTEAFF
>TRBV6-2/TRBV6-3|17
CASAPSGRLSGANVLTF
>TRBV6-5|14
CASSPRDMPYEQYF